The 2 T cell receptor beta chains below come from one sample, sequenced in a study of graft-versus-host responses after intestinal transplantation. These TCRs are of unknown antigen specificity. Profiling relied on immunoSEQ multiplex PCR, and the TCRdb table lists in-frame clones only, not all of them. The data hold some 130,000 clones, with approximately 94% observed a single time. The input for sequencing was unstimulated CD4+ T cells sorted from spleen or lymph node cells, taken before intestinal transplant. Every receptor here comes from a human donor who received an intestinal transplant.

This clone appeared a single time. This sequence joins TRBV12-5 and TRBJ2-2, with TRBD1 matching over 10 bases. V shed 7 bases, J shed 0 bases, and the junction held 2 bases outside the gene matches. The germline gives CDR1 LGHNT, CDR2 FRNRAP. This CDR3 spans 15 amino acids. CDR3 loop: CASAGQGANTGELFF. The CDR3 DNA reads TGTGCTAGTGCCGGACAGGGGGCGAACACCGGGGAGCTGTTTTTT.

This sequence joins TRBV19 and TRBJ2-1; D is perhaps TRBD2 (5 bases). This CDR3 spans 12 amino acids. The germline gives CDR1 LNHDA, CDR2 SQIVND (reference sequence). Trimming removed 6 bases at V and 7 bases at J, with 10 bases between. This chain's CDR3 is CASSSRENEQFF. The CDR3 DNA reads TGTGCCAGTAGCTCGAGGGAAAATGAGCAGTTCTTC.